This T cell receptor beta chain was sequenced during a study of cytomegalovirus exposure and HLA in healthy donors. As regards this clone: What it binds is not known.

Per germline, CDR1 LNHNV and CDR2 YYDKDF (reference sequence). CDR3 length equals 15 residues. Trimming removed 0 bases at V and 0 bases at J, with 6 bases between. Study-wide results and limits: The study listed around 150 cytomegalovirus-associated TCR beta chains. Using the classifier, cytomegalovirus status was reportedly diagnosed with high specificity and sensitivity. Confirmation was obtained in vitro that a few CMV-associated chains are specific for CMV antigens. Most TCR sequences were uncommon, yet certain public TCRs appeared in many donors.

Here immunoSEQ multiplex PCR was the method, and the copy in TCRdb shows in-frame clones only, minus some. The sample holds 250,000 to 400,000 clones, 88% seen once. The sequence was obtained from a man aged 25-45 years in good health and CMV-seronegative. This chain joins TRBV15 and TRBJ1-5; no firm D call. Specimen: PBMCs. The DNA of the CDR3 is TGTGCCACCAGCAGAGATCGGTCTAGCAATCAGCCCCAGCATTTT. It translates to CATSRDRSSNQPQHF.